Listed below are T cell receptor beta chains from one sample, sequenced in a study of metastatic and nonmetastatic thyroid tumors. TCRdb used MiXCR to call clones anew from the PCR reads. The table lists roughly 40,000 clones, 24% of them singletons. Specimen: tumor tissue. These receptors all stem from a female donor with papillary thyroid cancer or a benign thyroid nodule (not recorded which). Some clones in this sample may be carry-over from other donors' samples. Each CDR3 is given with its conserved first and last residue. D genes are given only for firm matches. Some rows mark clone size as missing; the rest say once, few, many or name a class of expanded clone.

d_gene	len	v_gene	j_gene	abundance	CDR3aa	CDR3nt
.	15	TRBV6-1	TRBJ1-1	many	CASSGLRTAYTEAFF	TGTGCCAGCAGTGGTCTAAGGACAGCCTACACTGAAGCTTTCTTT
TRBD1	15	TRBV27	TRBJ2-4	.	CASRQGAGAKNIQYF	TGTGCCAGCAGACAGGGGGCGGGAGCCAAAAACATTCAGTACTTC
.	17	TRBV11-1	TRBJ2-2	many	CASSLVSKTANTGELFF	TGTGCCAGCAGCTTAGTATCGAAGACAGCGAACACCGGGGAGCTGTTTTTT
TRBD1	17	TRBV6-1	TRBJ1-1	many	CASRDQGEEGVNTEAFF	TGTGCCAGCAGAGACCAGGGGGAGGAGGGGGTGAACACTGAAGCTTTCTTT
TRBD1	13	TRBV18	TRBJ1-1	.	CASSRDRASEAFF	TGTGCCAGCTCACGTGACAGGGCCTCTGAAGCTTTCTTT
TRBD1	15	TRBV5-4	TRBJ1-2	many	CASSPTGGGGYGYTF	TGTGCCAGCAGCCCTACAGGGGGCGGTGGGTATGGCTACACCTTC
.	13	TRBV6-1	TRBJ2-3	few	CASKEGGTDTQYF	TGTGCCAGCAAAGAGGGCGGGACAGATACGCAGTATTTT
TRBD2	14	TRBV6-1	TRBJ2-7	few	CASSVLAGVGEQYF	TGTGCCAGCAGCGTTTTAGCGGGAGTGGGGGAGCAGTACTTC
.	13	TRBV6-1	TRBJ1-2	many	CASSERSIYGYTF	TGTGCCAGCAGTGAAAGGAGCATCTATGGCTACACCTTC
.	12	TRBV20-1	TRBJ2-7	once	CSARRGWDEQYF	TGCAGTGCTAGAAGGGGATGGGACGAGCAGTACTTC
TRBD1	16	TRBV6-4	TRBJ1-1	.	CASKPPPGQGNTEAFF	TGTGCCAGCAAACCCCCCCCGGGACAGGGAAACACTGAAGCTTTCTTT